This is a list of T cell receptor beta chains from one sample in a study of T cells in localized non-small cell lung cancer. Method: immunoSEQ multiplex PCR; TCRdb's copy keeps in-frame clones and lacks some. Of fewer than 35,000 clones in the sample, around 86% were seen once. This sample comprised peripheral blood, obtained before any cancer treatment. The receptor source for this set is a male donor aged 60 or over with stage III lung adenocarcinoma. Each CDR3 is given with its conserved first and last residue. The order of the fields is CDR3 protein, CDR3 DNA, V gene, clone size, J gene, D gene. A D gene is named only where the DNA matches it firmly. The size of a clone is reported for some rows only, either as once, few or many, or as a class for expanded clones.

cdr3_aa: CASSSGGYQETQYF
cdr3_nt: TGTGCCAGCTCGTCTGGCGGGTACCAAGAGACCCAGTACTTC
v_call: TRBV18
clone_size: once
j_call: TRBJ2-5
d_call: -

cdr3_aa: CASSPGQREAFF
cdr3_nt: TGTGCCAGCAGTCCGGGACAGCGTGAAGCTTTCTTT
v_call: TRBV6-5
clone_size: -
j_call: TRBJ1-1
d_call: TRBD1

cdr3_aa: CASSFLKTGTGGHNTQYF
cdr3_nt: TGTGCCAGCAGCTTCCTGAAAACCGGGACAGGGGGCCATAATACGCAGTATTTT
v_call: TRBV5-5
clone_size: -
j_call: TRBJ2-3
d_call: TRBD1

cdr3_aa: CASSDLLAGSNEQFF
cdr3_nt: TGCGCCAGCAGTGATTTACTAGCGGGAAGCAATGAGCAGTTCTTC
v_call: TRBV10-1
clone_size: -
j_call: TRBJ2-1
d_call: TRBD2

cdr3_aa: CASRYGGYEQYF
cdr3_nt: TGTGCCAGCAGGTACGGAGGTTACGAGCAGTACTTC
v_call: TRBV5-6
clone_size: -
j_call: TRBJ2-7
d_call: -

cdr3_aa: CASSGPGQAEKLFF
cdr3_nt: TGTGCCAGCAGCGGACCGGGACAGGCGGAAAAACTGTTTTTT
v_call: TRBV5-8
clone_size: -
j_call: TRBJ1-4
d_call: TRBD1

cdr3_aa: CASIAAGELFF
cdr3_nt: TGTGCCAGCATTGCGGCCGGGGAGCTGTTTTTT
v_call: TRBV7-9
clone_size: few
j_call: TRBJ2-2
d_call: -

cdr3_aa: CASSPTTSGRFSNEQFF
cdr3_nt: TGTGCCAGCAGTCCGACGACTAGCGGGAGGTTCAGCAATGAGCAGTTCTTC
v_call: TRBV5-6
clone_size: -
j_call: TRBJ2-1
d_call: TRBD2

cdr3_aa: CASRTGKGGTEAFF
cdr3_nt: TGTGCCAGTCGGACAGGGAAGGGAGGCACTGAAGCTTTCTTT
v_call: TRBV2
clone_size: -
j_call: TRBJ1-1
d_call: TRBD1

cdr3_aa: CASSRGSNGEQFF
cdr3_nt: TGTGCCAGCAGTCGCGGGAGCAACGGTGAGCAGTTCTTC
v_call: TRBV11-3
clone_size: -
j_call: TRBJ2-1
d_call: TRBD2

cdr3_aa: CSVTPGQGLAKNIQYF
cdr3_nt: TGCAGCGTTACACCGGGACAGGGGCTAGCCAAAAACATTCAGTACTTC
v_call: TRBV29-1
clone_size: -
j_call: TRBJ2-4
d_call: TRBD1

cdr3_aa: CASSHSPVAGAYEQYF
cdr3_nt: TGTGCCAGCAGCCATAGCCCCGTAGCGGGGGCCTACGAGCAGTACTTC
v_call: TRBV11-2
clone_size: few
j_call: TRBJ2-7
d_call: TRBD2

cdr3_aa: CASSTRQGSGYTF
cdr3_nt: TGTGCCAGTAGTACGCGACAGGGTAGTGGCTACACCTTC
v_call: TRBV19
clone_size: -
j_call: TRBJ1-2
d_call: TRBD1

cdr3_aa: CASRPGTGGLGGYTF
cdr3_nt: TGTGCCAGCAGGCCCGGGACAGGGGGTTTGGGTGGCTACACCTTC
v_call: TRBV6-5
clone_size: -
j_call: TRBJ1-2
d_call: TRBD1

cdr3_aa: CASSFYSGQSGYGCTF
cdr3_nt: TGTGCCAGCAGCTTCTACTCCGGACAATCCGGCTATGGCTGCACCTTC
v_call: TRBV7-2
clone_size: -
j_call: TRBJ1-2
d_call: -

cdr3_aa: CASSPKLTGDGYTF
cdr3_nt: TGTGCCAGCAGCCCTAAACTTACAGGGGATGGCTACACCTTC
v_call: TRBV16
clone_size: medium-sized
j_call: TRBJ1-2
d_call: TRBD1

cdr3_aa: CASSQYERSGTGELFF
cdr3_nt: TGCGCCAGCAGCCAGTACGAGAGGTCGGGCACCGGGGAGCTGTTTTTT
v_call: TRBV4-1
clone_size: once
j_call: TRBJ2-2
d_call: -

cdr3_aa: CASSGQQNQPQHF
cdr3_nt: TGTGCCAGCAGTGGACAGCAAAATCAGCCCCAGCATTTT
v_call: TRBV6-5
clone_size: -
j_call: TRBJ1-5
d_call: -

cdr3_aa: CASSQDVAANYGYTF
cdr3_nt: TGCGCCAGCAGCCAAGATGTTGCAGCTAACTATGGCTACACCTTC
v_call: TRBV4-1
clone_size: -
j_call: TRBJ1-2
d_call: -

cdr3_aa: CASSVGSRGGTEAFF
cdr3_nt: TGTGCCAGCAGCGTAGGATCTCGAGGGGGAACTGAAGCTTTCTTT
v_call: TRBV9
clone_size: -
j_call: TRBJ1-1
d_call: -

cdr3_aa: CASSTLAGDEQFF
cdr3_nt: TGTGCCAGCAGCACGCTAGCGGGAGATGAGCAGTTCTTC
v_call: TRBV11-2
clone_size: -
j_call: TRBJ2-1
d_call: TRBD2

cdr3_aa: CASSQDGQSGNTIYF
cdr3_nt: TGCGCCAGCAGCCAAGACGGACAGTCTGGAAACACCATATATTTT
v_call: TRBV4-1
clone_size: -
j_call: TRBJ1-3
d_call: -

cdr3_aa: CASSPTGNEKLFF
cdr3_nt: TGTGCCAGTAGTCCCACGGGTAATGAAAAACTGTTTTTT
v_call: TRBV19
clone_size: -
j_call: TRBJ1-4
d_call: -

cdr3_aa: CASSWTGGGYEQYF
cdr3_nt: TGCGCCAGCAGCTGGACAGGGGGCGGGTACGAGCAGTACTTC
v_call: TRBV5-1
clone_size: -
j_call: TRBJ2-7
d_call: TRBD1

cdr3_aa: CASSRPSQNTEAFF
cdr3_nt: TGTGCCAGCAGCCGCCCCTCCCAAAACACTGAAGCTTTCTTT
v_call: TRBV13
clone_size: -
j_call: TRBJ1-1
d_call: -

cdr3_aa: CSAHQRSSGETQYF
cdr3_nt: TGCAGCGCCCATCAGCGGAGCAGCGGGGAGACCCAGTACTTC
v_call: TRBV29-1
clone_size: -
j_call: TRBJ2-5
d_call: -

cdr3_aa: CASRLTGTGGGYGYTF
cdr3_nt: TGTGCCAGCAGATTAACCGGGACAGGGGGTGGCTATGGCTACACCTTC
v_call: TRBV27
clone_size: -
j_call: TRBJ1-2
d_call: TRBD1

cdr3_aa: CASSLDSGVEQYF
cdr3_nt: TGTGCCAGCAGTTTAGATTCAGGGGTCGAGCAGTACTTC
v_call: TRBV28
clone_size: -
j_call: TRBJ2-7
d_call: -

cdr3_aa: CASSYSAKNEQFF
cdr3_nt: TGTGCCAGCAGTTACTCAGCGAAGAATGAGCAGTTCTTC
v_call: TRBV6-5
clone_size: once
j_call: TRBJ2-1
d_call: -

cdr3_aa: CASSLTVSTDTQYF
cdr3_nt: TGCGCCAGCAGCTTGACGGTTAGCACAGATACGCAGTATTTT
v_call: TRBV5-1
clone_size: -
j_call: TRBJ2-3
d_call: -

cdr3_aa: CASSPPQGSNTEAFF
cdr3_nt: TGTGCCAGCTCACCACCTCAGGGATCGAACACTGAAGCTTTCTTT
v_call: TRBV18
clone_size: -
j_call: TRBJ1-1
d_call: -

cdr3_aa: CAGSGTGHEKLFF
cdr3_nt: TGTGCCGGTTCTGGGACAGGGCATGAAAAACTGTTTTTT
v_call: TRBV2
clone_size: -
j_call: TRBJ1-4
d_call: TRBD1

cdr3_aa: CASSRTSGRYTGELFF
cdr3_nt: TGTGCCAGCAGCAGAACTAGCGGGAGATACACCGGGGAGCTGTTTTTT
v_call: TRBV7-9
clone_size: few
j_call: TRBJ2-2
d_call: TRBD2